Reported below is one T cell receptor beta chain. These data belong to a study of cytomegalovirus exposure and HLA in healthy donors. The PCR employed 60 Vbeta primers together with 13 Jbeta primers. Assay used: immunoSEQ multiplex PCR; TCRdb lists only in-frame clones, some missing. Among more than 60,000 clones listed, around 74% were seen once. Per germline, CDR1 SGHRS and CDR2 YFSETQ. Trimming took 4 bases from V and 11 from J; bases not matched to a gene: 11. This CDR3 comprises 13 residues. This chain joins TRBV5-1 and TRBJ2-7; the match to TRBD1 covers 8 bases. This sequence was found in a male donor in good health and CMV-seropositive. Specimen: PBMCs. As DNA, the CDR3 is TGCGCCAGCAGCCCGGGACAGGAGCGGTTGAAGTACTTC. This encodes CASSPGQERLKYF. Using reference TRBV5-1 and TRBJ2-7 for the parts outside the CDR3, the full variable domain is KAGVTQTPRYLIKTRGQQVTLSCSPISGHRSVSWYQQTPGQGLQFLFEYFSETQRNKGNFPGRFSGRQFSNSRSEMNVSTLELGDSALYLCASSPGQERLKYFGPGTRLTVT.